This is a list of T cell receptor beta chains from one sample in a study of breast tumors, draining lymph nodes, adjacent tissues. TCRdb reprocessed the multiplex PCR reads with MiXCR, giving one entry per CDR3 protein. The table records approximately 170,000 distinct CDR3 sequences, approximately 30% of them present only once. The sequencing input was axillary lymph node tissue. These TCRs come from a female donor with breast cancer. Some clones in this sample may be carry-over from other donors' samples. CDR3s include the opening cysteine and the closing phenylalanine or tryptophan. Each record gives: J gene, D gene, clone size, V gene, CDR3 length, CDR3 protein, CDR3 DNA. The D gene is left open where the match is weak. Not all rows give a size; the values are once, few, many and, for expanded clones, a class.

j_gene: TRBJ2-1
d_gene: TRBD2
abundance: many
v_gene: TRBV7-2
len: 15
CDR3aa: CASSYMGLAGVEQFF
CDR3nt: TGTGCCAGCAGCTATATGGGACTAGCGGGAGTTGAGCAGTTCTTC

j_gene: TRBJ1-3
d_gene: -
abundance: -
v_gene: TRBV7-9
len: 17
CDR3aa: CASSSLDGTNSGNTIYF
CDR3nt: TGTGCCAGCAGCTCCCTGGACGGGACAAACTCTGGAAACACCATATATTTT

j_gene: TRBJ1-2
d_gene: TRBD1
abundance: many
v_gene: TRBV9
len: 15
CDR3aa: CASSVASQGASGYTF
CDR3nt: TGTGCCAGCAGCGTAGCTTCCCAGGGGGCGAGTGGCTACACCTTC

j_gene: TRBJ2-5
d_gene: -
abundance: -
v_gene: TRBV4-1
len: 13
CDR3aa: CASSPLGQNTQYF
CDR3nt: TGCGCCAGCAGCCCCCTAGGGCAAAACACCCAGTACTTC

j_gene: TRBJ2-3
d_gene: -
abundance: many
v_gene: TRBV29-1
len: 16
CDR3aa: CSVELPRAGHTGTQYF
CDR3nt: TGCAGCGTTGAATTGCCTCGGGCAGGGCATACTGGTACGCAGTATTTT

j_gene: TRBJ1-2
d_gene: -
abundance: many
v_gene: TRBV19
len: 15
CDR3aa: CASSGSGWVDYGYTF
CDR3nt: TGTGCCAGTAGTGGCTCAGGGTGGGTTGACTATGGCTACACCTTC

j_gene: TRBJ2-2
d_gene: -
abundance: many
v_gene: TRBV20-1
len: 15
CDR3aa: CSARDGDTYTGELFF
CDR3nt: TGCAGTGCTAGAGATGGGGACACCTACACCGGGGAGCTGTTTTTT

j_gene: TRBJ2-1
d_gene: TRBD1
abundance: -
v_gene: TRBV12-3/TRBV12-4
len: 14
CDR3aa: CASSAGTDYNEQFF
CDR3nt: TGTGCCAGCAGTGCCGGGACAGACTACAATGAGCAGTTCTTC

j_gene: TRBJ2-1
d_gene: TRBD1
abundance: many
v_gene: TRBV7-3
len: 17
CDR3aa: CASSPGQGGYMANEQFF
CDR3nt: TGTGCCAGCAGCCCGGGACAGGGTGGGTATATGGCCAATGAGCAGTTCTTC

j_gene: TRBJ2-3
d_gene: -
abundance: many
v_gene: TRBV9
len: 15
CDR3aa: CASSYGQRDTDTQYF
CDR3nt: TGTGCCAGCAGCTATGGACAGAGAGACACAGATACGCAGTATTTT

j_gene: TRBJ1-6
d_gene: TRBD1
abundance: many
v_gene: TRBV12-5
len: 19
CDR3aa: CASGLDKAGGSSYNSPLHF
CDR3nt: TGTGCTAGTGGTTTGGATAAAGCAGGGGGCAGCTCCTATAATTCACCCCTCCACTTT

j_gene: TRBJ2-7
d_gene: -
abundance: once
v_gene: TRBV7-8
len: 11
CDR3aa: CASSPDRWQYF
CDR3nt: TGTGCCAGCAGCCCGGACCGCTGGCAGTACTTT

j_gene: TRBJ2-1
d_gene: -
abundance: few
v_gene: TRBV5-4
len: 16
CDR3aa: CASSLVQLSSYNEQFF
CDR3nt: TGTGCCAGCAGCTTGGTTCAGCTGAGCTCCTACAATGAGCAGTTCTTC

j_gene: TRBJ2-3
d_gene: TRBD1
abundance: -
v_gene: TRBV12-3/TRBV12-4
len: 14
CDR3aa: CASSLADRGWEQYF
CDR3nt: TGTGCCAGCAGTTTAGCGGACAGGGGGTGGGAGCAGTATTTT

j_gene: TRBJ2-3
d_gene: -
abundance: many
v_gene: TRBV9
len: 13
CDR3aa: CASSDVQTDTQYF
CDR3nt: TGTGCCAGCAGCGATGTACAGACAGATACGCAGTATTTT

j_gene: TRBJ2-5
d_gene: -
abundance: -
v_gene: TRBV7-2
len: 17
CDR3aa: CASSPIHRGRAGETQYF
CDR3nt: TGTGCCAGCAGCCCTATCCACAGGGGGAGGGCCGGGGAGACCCAGTACTTC

j_gene: TRBJ2-5
d_gene: -
abundance: many
v_gene: TRBV19
len: 13
CDR3aa: CASSIQVQETQYF
CDR3nt: TGTGCCAGTAGTATACAGGTTCAAGAGACCCAGTACTTC

j_gene: TRBJ2-7
d_gene: -
abundance: many
v_gene: TRBV4-2
len: 15
CDR3aa: CASSPSRLVSYEQYF
CDR3nt: TGTGCCAGCAGCCCGTCCCGACTAGTTTCCTACGAGCAGTACTTC

j_gene: TRBJ1-6
d_gene: -
abundance: -
v_gene: TRBV5-6
len: 11
CDR3aa: CASTSRGTVYF
CDR3nt: TGTGCCAGCACTTCCAGGGGCACCGTATACTTT

j_gene: TRBJ2-7
d_gene: TRBD1
abundance: -
v_gene: TRBV27
len: 14
CDR3aa: CASSLGTGGHEQYF
CDR3nt: TGTGCCAGCAGTTTGGGGACAGGGGGCCACGAGCAGTACTTC

j_gene: TRBJ1-3
d_gene: -
abundance: many
v_gene: TRBV9
len: 13
CDR3aa: CASSVDLGNTIYF
CDR3nt: TGTGCCAGCAGCGTCGACCTGGGAAACACCATATATTTT

j_gene: TRBJ2-6
d_gene: -
abundance: many
v_gene: TRBV6-6
len: 19
CDR3aa: CASSYYSARGSSGANVLTF
CDR3nt: TGTGCCAGCAGTTATTACTCAGCAAGGGGGAGCTCTGGGGCCAACGTCCTGACTTTC

j_gene: TRBJ2-3
d_gene: TRBD2
abundance: many
v_gene: TRBV7-9
len: 18
CDR3aa: CASSWAYSGTSRADTQYF
CDR3nt: TGTGCCAGCAGCTGGGCGTACTCCGGGACTAGCAGGGCAGATACGCAGTATTTT

j_gene: TRBJ2-7
d_gene: TRBD1
abundance: -
v_gene: TRBV20-1
len: 13
CDR3aa: CSSSGTGILEQYF
CDR3nt: TGCAGCAGCTCCGGGACAGGGATTCTCGAGCAGTACTTC

j_gene: TRBJ1-5
d_gene: -
abundance: many
v_gene: TRBV20-1
len: 13
CDR3aa: CSAAGTPQGPQHF
CDR3nt: TGCAGTGCTGCCGGGACACCCCAAGGGCCCCAGCATTTT

j_gene: TRBJ2-7
d_gene: -
abundance: many
v_gene: TRBV10-3
len: 15
CDR3aa: CAISDPPGGTYEQYF
CDR3nt: TGTGCCATCAGTGACCCCCCCGGCGGGACCTACGAGCAGTACTTC

j_gene: TRBJ2-1
d_gene: TRBD2
abundance: -
v_gene: TRBV20-1
len: 14
CDR3aa: CSASLAGVGNEQFF
CDR3nt: TGCAGTGCTAGCCTAGCGGGAGTTGGCAATGAGCAGTTCTTC

j_gene: TRBJ2-5
d_gene: -
abundance: many
v_gene: TRBV6-5
len: 15
CDR3aa: CASSYSGGVKETQYF
CDR3nt: TGTGCCAGCAGTTACTCGGGCGGGGTCAAAGAGACCCAGTACTTC

j_gene: TRBJ1-3
d_gene: -
abundance: many
v_gene: TRBV6-2/TRBV6-3
len: 13
CDR3aa: CASNSGLRDTIYF
CDR3nt: TGTGCCAGCAACTCCGGACTGAGGGACACCATATATTTT

j_gene: TRBJ1-1
d_gene: -
abundance: -
v_gene: TRBV12-3/TRBV12-4
len: 12
CDR3aa: CASSLEGVEAFF
CDR3nt: TGTGCCAGCAGTTTAGAAGGAGTCGAAGCTTTCTTT

j_gene: TRBJ2-3
d_gene: -
abundance: many
v_gene: TRBV7-9
len: 17
CDR3aa: CASSPIPGTPEADTQYF
CDR3nt: TGTGCCAGCAGCCCCATCCCCGGGACACCCGAGGCAGATACGCAGTATTTT

j_gene: TRBJ2-5
d_gene: -
abundance: many
v_gene: TRBV5-1
len: 13
CDR3aa: CASTPGPQETQYF
CDR3nt: TGCGCCAGCACCCCGGGGCCTCAAGAGACCCAGTACTTC

j_gene: TRBJ1-6
d_gene: -
abundance: -
v_gene: TRBV6-6
len: 14
CDR3aa: CASGPAGYNSPLHF
CDR3nt: TGTGCCAGCGGGCCGGCGGGTTATAATTCACCCCTCCACTTT

j_gene: TRBJ2-3
d_gene: TRBD2
abundance: few
v_gene: TRBV6-1
len: 16
CDR3aa: CASSSLGGVGTDTQYF
CDR3nt: TGTGCCAGCAGTTCCCTCGGGGGGGTCGGCACAGATACGCAGTATTTT

j_gene: TRBJ2-5
d_gene: -
abundance: -
v_gene: TRBV7-9
len: 16
CDR3aa: CASSFPGRPGRETQYF
CDR3nt: TGTGCCAGCAGCTTCCCGGGGCGTCCGGGCCGTGAGACCCAGTACTTC

j_gene: TRBJ1-6
d_gene: TRBD1
abundance: once
v_gene: TRBV7-9
len: 14
CDR3aa: CASSSGGQGSPLHF
CDR3nt: TGTGCCAGCAGCTCGGGGGGACAGGGCTCACCCCTCCACTTT

j_gene: TRBJ1-2
d_gene: -
abundance: many
v_gene: TRBV20-1
len: 15
CDR3aa: CSAPLRGARDYGYTF
CDR3nt: TGCAGTGCCCCCCTCCGCGGGGCTAGGGACTATGGCTACACCTTC

j_gene: TRBJ2-2
d_gene: TRBD1
abundance: -
v_gene: TRBV27
len: 15
CDR3aa: CASSYWTGATGELFF
CDR3nt: TGTGCCAGCAGTTATTGGACAGGCGCCACCGGGGAGCTGTTTTTT

j_gene: TRBJ2-7
d_gene: -
abundance: many
v_gene: TRBV2
len: 13
CDR3aa: CASSGTLIYEQYF
CDR3nt: TGTGCCAGCAGCGGGACTTTGATCTACGAGCAGTACTTC

j_gene: TRBJ1-2
d_gene: TRBD1
abundance: few
v_gene: TRBV6-5
len: 14
CDR3aa: CASRARQGRDGYTF
CDR3nt: TGTGCCAGCAGAGCTCGACAGGGCCGGGATGGCTACACCTTC

j_gene: TRBJ1-2
d_gene: -
abundance: -
v_gene: TRBV28
len: 14
CDR3aa: CASNQGQLHYGYTF
CDR3nt: TGTGCCAGCAATCAGGGGCAGCTGCACTATGGCTACACCTTC

j_gene: TRBJ2-5
d_gene: TRBD2
abundance: -
v_gene: TRBV7-2
len: 16
CDR3aa: CASSLDNSGRRETKYF
CDR3nt: TGTGCCAGCAGCTTAGATAATAGCGGGAGAAGAGAGACCAAGTACTTC

j_gene: TRBJ2-1
d_gene: TRBD2
abundance: -
v_gene: TRBV3-1
len: 15
CDR3aa: CASRHTSGGAIEQFF
CDR3nt: TGTGCCAGCAGACATACTAGCGGGGGGGCCATCGAGCAGTTCTTC

j_gene: TRBJ1-2
d_gene: -
abundance: many
v_gene: TRBV29-1
len: 11
CDR3aa: CSVDRNYGYTF
CDR3nt: TGCAGCGTTGACAGGAACTATGGCTACACCTTC

j_gene: TRBJ2-7
d_gene: -
abundance: many
v_gene: TRBV24-1
len: 13
CDR3aa: CATSGGFSYEQYF
CDR3nt: TGTGCCACCAGTGGGGGGTTCTCCTACGAGCAGTACTTC